A selection of T cell receptor beta chains follows, all from one sample in a study of PD-1 blockade in classical Hodgkin lymphoma. Only in-frame clones appear in the TCRdb table, and some are missing; sequencing was by immunoSEQ multiplex PCR. Of 10,000 to 15,000 clones in the sample, more than 60% were seen once. The starting material was CD4+ T cells from blood, obtained at baseline. The receptors stem from a human donor with classical Hodgkin lymphoma. Each CDR3 is given with its conserved first and last residue. The order of the fields is CDR3 protein, CDR3 DNA, J gene, V gene, D gene, clone size. The D gene is left open where the match is weak. Where a row states a size, it is once, few, many or the class of an expanded clone; other rows omit it.

CDR3aa: CASSPKSNTEAFF
CDR3nt: TGTGCCAGCTCACCTAAATCGAACACTGAAGCTTTCTTT
j_gene: TRBJ1-1
v_gene: TRBV18
d_gene: .
abundance: .

CDR3aa: CASSHLSGANVLTF
CDR3nt: TGTGCCAGCAGCCATCTCTCTGGGGCCAACGTCCTGACTTTC
j_gene: TRBJ2-6
v_gene: TRBV6-5
d_gene: .
abundance: .

CDR3aa: CASSETGLETQYF
CDR3nt: TGTGCCAGCAGTGAAACGGGTCTGGAGACCCAGTACTTC
j_gene: TRBJ2-5
v_gene: TRBV25-1
d_gene: .
abundance: .

CDR3aa: CASSSTISYEQYF
CDR3nt: TGTGCCAGCAGTTCGACCATCTCCTACGAGCAGTACTTC
j_gene: TRBJ2-7
v_gene: TRBV27
d_gene: .
abundance: .

CDR3aa: CASSTGGALSIQYF
CDR3nt: TGTGCCAGCTCTACAGGGGGCGCATTGTCCATTCAGTACTTC
j_gene: TRBJ2-4
v_gene: TRBV6-5
d_gene: TRBD1
abundance: few

CDR3aa: CASSLATTQYF
CDR3nt: TGTGCCAGCAGCTTAGCGACTACGCAGTATTTT
j_gene: TRBJ2-3
v_gene: TRBV7-9
d_gene: .
abundance: .

CDR3aa: CASSLTGEGSPLHF
CDR3nt: TGTGCCAGCAGCTTAACAGGGGAAGGATCACCCCTCCACTTT
j_gene: TRBJ1-6
v_gene: TRBV7-9
d_gene: TRBD1
abundance: .

CDR3aa: CASSSSGGHTDTQYF
CDR3nt: TGTGCCAGCAGTTCGAGCGGGGGCCACACAGATACGCAGTATTTT
j_gene: TRBJ2-3
v_gene: TRBV5-4
d_gene: TRBD2
abundance: .

CDR3aa: CAISETRDPRTSYEQYF
CDR3nt: TGTGCCATCAGTGAGACCCGGGACCCTCGGACCTCCTACGAGCAGTACTTC
j_gene: TRBJ2-7
v_gene: TRBV10-3
d_gene: .
abundance: .

CDR3aa: CASSLRTGGGEQYF
CDR3nt: TGTGCCAGCAGCTTAAGGACAGGGGGAGGAGAGCAGTACTTC
j_gene: TRBJ2-7
v_gene: TRBV7-3
d_gene: TRBD1
abundance: .

CDR3aa: CASRTRGRLTNEKLFF
CDR3nt: TGTGCCAGCAGAACCAGGGGGCGCTTGACTAATGAAAAACTGTTTTTT
j_gene: TRBJ1-4
v_gene: TRBV7-6
d_gene: TRBD1
abundance: .

CDR3aa: CASSLPGGRSWYNSPLHF
CDR3nt: TGTGCCAGCAGCTTACCAGGGGGCAGGAGCTGGTATAATTCACCCCTCCACTTT
j_gene: TRBJ1-6
v_gene: TRBV11-2
d_gene: TRBD1
abundance: .

CDR3aa: CSSLGGETQYF
CDR3nt: TGCAGTTCTTTGGGGGGAGAGACCCAGTACTTC
j_gene: TRBJ2-5
v_gene: TRBV20-1
d_gene: .
abundance: .

CDR3aa: CASSPRTGDFNYGYTF
CDR3nt: TGTGCCAGCTCACCAAGGACAGGGGACTTCAACTATGGCTACACCTTC
j_gene: TRBJ1-2
v_gene: TRBV18
d_gene: TRBD1
abundance: .

CDR3aa: CASSETGRYEQYF
CDR3nt: TGTGCCAGCAGTGAGACAGGGAGGTACGAGCAGTACTTC
j_gene: TRBJ2-7
v_gene: TRBV6-1
d_gene: .
abundance: .

CDR3aa: CASSQGGTDTQYF
CDR3nt: TGTGCCTCAAGTCAGGGGGGCACAGATACGCAGTATTTT
j_gene: TRBJ2-3
v_gene: TRBV30
d_gene: TRBD1
abundance: .

CDR3aa: CASSVPGFSEQYF
CDR3nt: TGTGCCAGCAGTGTTCCAGGGTTCTCCGAGCAGTACTTC
j_gene: TRBJ2-7
v_gene: TRBV6-1
d_gene: .
abundance: once

CDR3aa: CASSLVGQGARNEQYF
CDR3nt: TGTGCCAGCAGCTTGGTGGGACAGGGGGCTCGAAACGAGCAGTACTTC
j_gene: TRBJ2-7
v_gene: TRBV5-4
d_gene: TRBD1
abundance: .

CDR3aa: CASKGTGYTF
CDR3nt: TGTGCCAGCAAAGGGACAGGCTACACCTTC
j_gene: TRBJ1-2
v_gene: TRBV19
d_gene: .
abundance: .

CDR3aa: CASSRDLNYGYTF
CDR3nt: TGTGCCAGCAGTCGGGATTTGAACTATGGCTACACCTTC
j_gene: TRBJ1-2
v_gene: TRBV6-5
d_gene: .
abundance: .

CDR3aa: CASRNTNRGLGYGYTF
CDR3nt: TGTGCCAGCAGAAACACAAACAGGGGACTCGGCTATGGCTACACCTTC
j_gene: TRBJ1-2
v_gene: TRBV6-4
d_gene: TRBD1
abundance: .

CDR3aa: CASSPVTLNYGYTF
CDR3nt: TGCGCCAGCAGCCCGGTCACCCTCAACTATGGCTACACCTTC
j_gene: TRBJ1-2
v_gene: TRBV4-1
d_gene: .
abundance: .

CDR3aa: CASSYGGLSPLHF
CDR3nt: TGTGCCAGCAGTTATGGGGGGCTCTCCCCCCTCCACTTT
j_gene: TRBJ1-6
v_gene: TRBV6-5
d_gene: .
abundance: few

CDR3aa: CASSLARTGFQPFTDTQYF
CDR3nt: TGTGCCAGCAGCTTAGCCAGGACCGGTTTTCAACCCTTCACAGATACGCAGTATTTT
j_gene: TRBJ2-3
v_gene: TRBV7-9
d_gene: .
abundance: .

CDR3aa: CASSPFALQGNTEAFF
CDR3nt: TGTGCCAGCAGCCCTTTTGCCCTACAGGGGAACACTGAAGCTTTCTTT
j_gene: TRBJ1-1
v_gene: TRBV28
d_gene: .
abundance: .